The following is a T cell receptor beta chain sequence with its context. The sample is drawn from a study of blood T cell repertoires in COVID-19. Here immunoSEQ multiplex PCR was the method, and the copy in TCRdb shows in-frame clones only, minus some. This sample has around 150,000 clones, with about four fifths found just once. V was clipped by 5 bases and J by 4 bases; unmatched bases: 6. The CDR3 contains 14 residues. The V gene's germline CDR1 is SEHNR and CDR2 FQNEAQ (reference sequence). The chain recombines TRBV7-9 with TRBJ2-5; 8 nucleotides line up with TRBD1. The sequence derives from a woman between 50 and 59 years old with acute COVID-19. Material: PBMCs or T cells enriched from blood (not recorded which). The CDR3 here is CASSGRGLGETQYF. The CDR3 nucleotides read TGTGCCAGCAGCGGCAGGGGGCTCGGAGAGACCCAGTACTTC.